A single sample gave rise to the 24 T cell receptor beta chains below, sequenced in a study of CXCR3-negative and CXCR3-positive naive CD8 T cells. In preparing the TRB cDNA libraries, 5' RACE with UMI labels was used. TCRdb reprocessed the 5' RACE reads, with one entry per CDR3 protein and no DNA. Listed are about 41,000 distinct CDR3 sequences; approximately 1.9% falls within the top ten. Sequenced sample: naive CXCR3- CD8+ T cells from blood. Indicated subset: CD45RO-CCR7+CD27+CD95- naive CD8+ T cells lacking CXCR3 (TNR3-). The receptors were sampled from a human donor in good health. Some clones in this sample may be carry-over from other donors' samples.

V gene TRBV28 combines with J gene TRBJ2-7. There are 14 residues in the CDR3. The germline V gene has CDR1 MDHEN and CDR2 SYDVKM. The CDR3 reads CASKEIYRSYEQYF. The full variable domain, its missing parts supplied by reference TRBV28 and TRBJ2-7, is DVKVTQSSRYLVKRTGEKVFLECVQDMDHENMFWYRQDPGLGLRLIYFSYDVKMKEKGDIPEGYSVSREKKERFSLILESASTNQTSMYLCASKEIYRSYEQYFGPGTRLTVT.

V is TRBV28 and J is TRBJ2-1; TCRdb outputs TRBD2, but without DNA this stays unchecked. Germline V gene lookup returns CDR1 MDHEN and CDR2 SYDVKM. The CDR3 covers 20 residues. The CDR3 loop is CATLQYRTSGTVSSYNEQFF.

V is TRBV7-2 and J is TRBJ2-3; there is no DNA to check the TCRdb D call of TRBD1. The CDR3 spans 15 residues. Germline V gives CDR1 SGHTA, CDR2 FQGNSA. This CDR3 is CASSLAGGQGDTQYF. The complete variable domain, with remaining parts taken from reference TRBV7-2 and TRBJ2-3, reads GAGVSQSPSNKVTEKGKDVELRCDPISGHTALYWYRQSLGQGLEFLIYFQGNSAPDKSGLPSDRFSAERTGGSVSTLTIQRTQQEDSAVYLCASSLAGGQGDTQYFGPGTRLTVL.

This chain uses TRBV7-7 with TRBJ2-1. CDR1 is SSHAT, CDR2 FNYEAQ, per germline (reference sequence). The CDR3 spans 14 residues. The CDR3 loop reads CASSPSSGYNEQFF.

The chain uses TRBV3-1 and TRBJ2-1; TCRdb proposes TRBD1, but this gene call is untestable without DNA. CDR3 size: 13 residues. Germline CDR1 reads LGHDT; CDR2 reads YNNKEL (reference sequence). The CDR3: CASSQLGGNEQFF.

This sequence joins TRBV7-9 and TRBJ2-7; TCRdb's assignment of TRBD2 cannot be checked, as there is no DNA. The CDR3 totals 17 residues. Germline assignment: CDR1 SEHNR and CDR2 FQNEAQ (reference sequence). CDR3: CASSYFPSGHQIYEQYF.

This sequence joins TRBV7-2 and TRBJ2-3; TCRdb proposes TRBD2, but this gene call is untestable without DNA. Germline CDR1 and CDR2: SGHTA and FQGNSA. The CDR3 loop spans 14 amino acids. The CDR3 loop reads CASSFEGLTDTQYF.

J is TRBJ1-3 and V is TRBV28. CDR3 length: 13 amino acids. CDR1 is MDHEN, CDR2 SYDVKM, per germline. CDR3 amino acids: CASSLDGENTIYF.

V is TRBV20-1 and J is TRBJ2-7; TCRdb designates TRBD1, a call that cannot be tested without DNA. CDR1 is DFQATT, CDR2 SNEGSKA, per germline (reference sequence). The CDR3 runs 14 residues. CDR3 amino acids: CSAVGTDLTYEQYF.

V usage is TRBV11-2 and J usage is TRBJ1-6; the D call from TCRdb, TRBD1, cannot be confirmed without DNA. CDR1 and CDR2 (germline): SGHAT, FQNNGV. The CDR3 runs 17 residues. This CDR3 reads CASSLFPTGDINSPLHF.

V usage is TRBV5-6 and J usage is TRBJ2-7; TCRdb gives TRBD1 as the D gene, but with no DNA this cannot be confirmed. Germline V gene lookup returns CDR1 SGHDT and CDR2 YYEEEE. CDR3 size: 15 residues. The CDR3 is CASSSWTDPFYEQYF.

This rearrangement joins TRBV20-1 to TRBJ2-7; the D gene TCRdb calls, TRBD2, cannot be checked with no DNA. The CDR3 spans 15 residues. Germline-derived CDR1 and CDR2 are DFQATT and SNEGSKA (reference sequence). CDR3 loop: CSATPLAGGSYEQYF.

The gene calls are TRBV28 and TRBJ2-5; as DNA is missing, the TRBD2 call by TCRdb cannot be tested. This CDR3 has 15 residues. Per germline, CDR1 MDHEN and CDR2 SYDVKM. CDR3 sequence: CASRQLAGYLETQYF.

The genes are TRBV28 and TRBJ2-4; lacking DNA, the TRBD2 call made by TCRdb goes unchecked. Germline V gives CDR1 MDHEN, CDR2 SYDVKM. This CDR3 is 17 amino acids long. CDR3: CASSEDPGLKAKNIQYF.

The V call is TRBV6-5, the J call TRBJ2-7. The length of the CDR3 is 14 residues. Germline values: CDR1 MNHEY, CDR2 SVGAGI. This CDR3 is CASSFERVAYEQYF.

V gene TRBV4-2 combines with J gene TRBJ1-6. Germline CDR1 is LGHNA and CDR2 is YNFKEQ. The CDR3 runs to 16 residues. The CDR3 sequence: CASSSAGGIDNSPLHF.

The chain links TRBV5-4 to TRBJ2-1. Germline V gives CDR1 SGHNT, CDR2 YYREEE (reference sequence). The CDR3 contains 12 residues. The CDR3 spells CASSFQVNEQFF. Variable domain in full (rest from reference TRBV5-4 and TRBJ2-1): ETGVTQSPTHLIKTRGQQVTLRCSSQSGHNTVSWYQQALGQGPQFIFQYYREEENGRGNFPPRFSGLQFPNYSSELNVNALELDDSALYLCASSFQVNEQFFGPGTRLTVL.

V gene TRBV12-3 or TRBV12-4 combines with J gene TRBJ2-7. The CDR3 sequence is 13 residues long. CDR3 amino acids: CASRHINSYEQYF.

CDR3 region: CASSLWLGLNTEAFF. The chain is built from TRBV7-2 and TRBJ1-1. Per the germline V gene, CDR1 is SGHTA and CDR2 is FQGNSA. There are 15 residues in the CDR3.

The CDR3 here is CASSQTSGGAETQYF. The chain couples TRBV7-6 to TRBJ2-5; with no DNA, the TCRdb D assignment of TRBD2 cannot be verified. The CDR3 sequence is 15 residues long. CDR1 is SGHVS, CDR2 FNYEAQ, per germline.

The CDR3 loop is CASSTDRRQETQYF. This chain joins TRBV18 and TRBJ2-5; TCRdb designates TRBD1, a call that cannot be tested without DNA. Germline CDR1 and CDR2: KGHSH and LQKENI. The length of the CDR3 is 14 residues.

The genes are TRBV29-1 and TRBJ2-2; TCRdb reports TRBD2, a call that lacks DNA to check it against. CDR1 and CDR2 (germline): SQVTM, ANQGSEA. The CDR3 consists of 13 residues. The CDR3 is CSVDKRDAGELFF.

The V gene is TRBV7-9, the J gene TRBJ2-7; no DNA is available, so the TRBD2 call from TCRdb remains unchecked. This CDR3 region has 12 residues. Per the germline V gene, CDR1 is SEHNR and CDR2 is FQNEAQ (reference sequence). The CDR3 loop is CASSLLAGGRYF. The full variable domain, in which reference TRBV7-9 and TRBJ2-7 provide the parts outside the CDR3, is DTGVSQNPRHKITKRGQNVTFRCDPISEHNRLYWYRQTLGQGPEFLTYFQNEAQLEKSRLLSDRFSAERPKGSFSTLEIQRTEQGDSAMYLCASSLLAGGRYFGPGTRLTVT.

The genes are TRBV7-6 and TRBJ2-1; TCRdb proposes TRBD2, but this gene call is untestable without DNA. The CDR3 runs to 19 residues. In germline, CDR1 is SGHVS, CDR2 FNYEAQ. The chain's CDR3 is CASSLAPSLAGATSNEQFF.